The entry that follows covers one TCR beta chain sequence. Trimming took off 6 bases at V and 7 bases at J, with 8 bases between the two ends. Germline values: CDR1 KGHSH, CDR2 LQKENI. The CDR3 is 11 amino acids. The record originates from a study of blood T cell repertoires in COVID-19. Study-wide context: Sources were T cells, B-cell-depleted T cells, or PBMCs; the material itself was cDNA or gDNA.

As processed by the authors: By means of reference gene primer amplification, nucleated cell counts were estimated. Sequencing used immunoSEQ multiplex PCR; TCRdb keeps in-frame clones, though not all of them. The DNA was the basis for D and trimming; V, J and clone size are from that table. This sample yields 250,000 or so clones, of which 65% to 90% are seen a single time; about 1.7% belongs to the top ten. The study drew participants aged about 18 to 89 years from some 25 US areas. This TCR derives from a man in his forties who had recovered from COVID-19. The sequenced material came from PBMCs or T cells enriched from blood (not recorded which). The chain employs TRBV18 and TRBJ2-3; D unresolved. This CDR3 is CASSRDYTQYF. CDR3 DNA: TGTGCCAGCTCCCGAGATTATACGCAGTATTTT.